This T cell receptor beta chain appears in the sequencing data of a study of cytomegalovirus exposure and HLA in healthy donors (dated by TCRdb to about 2017). Regarding the complete study: An earlier analysis of 587 of the donors reported 250 to 300 Gb of sequence data and 95 million to 140 million unique TCR beta sequences obtained from 180 million or so T cells. The genetic ancestry cluster associated with self-reported Caucasian donors included about 84% of the 398 genotyped donors. Roughly 300 gigabases of sequencing data and approximately 92 million unique TCR sequences made up an early release that covered approximately 700 HLA-typed donors. Among about 390 genotyped donors of the cohort, an average of approximately 250,000 unique TCR beta nucleotide sequences were sequenced per donor, roughly 20% of them non-productive. Donor age, sex, ethnicity and CMV serostatus were compiled together with the repertoire data. Every discovery cohort repertoire had been produced on one sequencing platform. The number of donors typed differed by locus, with roughly 620-630 for A, B, C, DRB1 and DQB1, 522 for DQA1, over 600 for DPA1, and under 490 for DPB1. The study combined high-throughput TCR immunosequencing, statistical association of individual TCRs with disease status, and machine learning to predict cytomegalovirus infection status. The later analysis used no new phenotypic data to find candidate immune exposures, relying instead on TCR beta sequences and their occurrence across donors. Using immunosequencing, the study profiled T cell repertoires from 666 subjects and related those repertoires to cytomegalovirus serostatus. The study was designed to test whether signatures of past pathogen exposure could be identified by cataloging public T cell receptors. HLA typing covered class I and class II loci at four-digit resolution. Because of strong linkage in the cohort, four or five DR-DQ haplotypes were treated as single units for association and clustering. Besides the first cohort of roughly 700 subjects, a separate validation cohort made up of 120 different subjects was used. A later genetic analysis took genome-wide SNP genotypes for about 55% of the 666 donors and used that subset as a discovery cohort. In an earlier analysis of a few hundred of the donors, high-throughput TCR beta sequencing was used to judge whether each TCR beta V gene segment behaved as functional or pseudogenic. To study patterns of TCR occurrence, a later analysis re-analyzed previously published TCR beta repertoires from 700 or so donors and added high-resolution HLA genotyping. What the research found in general, with its limitations: Correlated functional status among segregating V segments might reflect linkage disequilibrium, but an unknown experimental factor could not be ruled out. A total of roughly 160 TCR beta chains were listed by the study as associated with cytomegalovirus. Several of the top co-occurrence clusters appeared to be linked to parvovirus B19, influenza, CMV and Epstein-Barr virus, according to a later analysis. Across donors, most TCR sequences were observed very rarely, whereas some public TCRs were present in many individuals. This cohort had only TCR beta chains sequenced, and the lack of alpha or paired-chain data limited which features could be detected. Because HLA typing was unavailable for some donors at each locus, only the typed subset was used in association tests. Immune exposure information for the cohort was limited to CMV serostatus. Some IMGT-functional V segments, including TRBV6-2 and TRBV6-3, could not be told apart with the 87-base-pair reads, so those segments were excluded. In a later analysis, HLA-associated TCR beta chains showed more clonal expansion and lower generation probabilities than non-associated chains that were equally common. A later analysis associated 15,000 to 20,000 TCR beta sequences with specific HLA alleles at a false discovery rate of 0.05. A cluster of highly shared sequence variants was judged likely to be a technical artifact of the sequencing pipeline. According to a later analysis, TCR association rates differed among HLA loci, with DRB1 alleles showing the most associated TCRs and HLA-C alleles showing the fewest. When HLA alleles, especially DR and DQ, strongly co-occurred, TCR associations were difficult to assign to individual alleles. A later genetic analysis reported fewer N-insertions in productive TCRs among donors in an Asian-associated ancestry cluster than the roughly 640-donor mean. The classifier was reported to diagnose cytomegalovirus status with high specificity and sensitivity in both the original cohort and the validation cohort. Most CMV-associated TCR beta chains appeared to be HLA-restricted in a later analysis, and the HLA associations seemed to be driven largely by CMV exposure. Roughly uniform sequencing depth across donors was assumed in presence/absence analyses, although this assumption may not hold. The authors suggested that the approach could potentially be extended to other disease states and immunological phenotypes. A further reported finding was that TCR beta sequences accurately predicted the HLA-A and HLA-B alleles for most subjects in the first cohort. V-gene and J-gene trimming of TCR beta chains was associated with a missense DCLRE1C variant in a later genetic analysis, and the association was replicated in an independent cohort. A few of the identified cytomegalovirus-associated TCR beta chains were confirmed in vitro to be specific for cytomegalovirus antigens. An earlier analysis of some 590 of the donors showed that most TCR beta V segments appeared in productive rearrangements either about 87% or about 30% of the time, which broadly matched IMGT annotations. The earlier analysis of some 560 of the donors excluded seventeen rarely observed V segments, including chromosome 9 orphons, because counts were too low.

Receptor amplification or capture employed the immunoSEQ multiplex PCR assay. A mixture of 60 forward primers for TCR Vbeta segments and 13 reverse primers for TCR Jbeta segments was used in the multiplex PCR. A multiplex PCR assay on genomic DNA amplified the CDR3 region of rearranged TCR beta genes. The Illumina HiSeq System was used to sequence the amplified TCR beta libraries as 87-base-pair reads. Per the source publication's procedure: Across the roughly 600 repertoires, a later analysis counted around 80 million unique TCR beta chains, approximately 12 million of which were shared by at least two donors. Raw reads were error-corrected and collapsed into unique sequences by a nearest-neighbor algorithm in which closely related sequences were merged to remove PCR and sequencing errors. CDR3 sequences were aligned to IMGT reference sequences to assign V, D and J gene segments. Each retained sequence needed at least a six-nucleotide match to both a V gene segment and a J gene segment. Rearrangements were called productive when the CDR3 lacked stop codons and stayed in frame with V and J; all others were non-productive. Following IMGT convention, CDR3 was defined as the stretch from the second conserved V-encoded cysteine up to the conserved J-encoded phenylalanine. In an earlier analysis of around 640 of the donors, sequences lacking an unambiguous match to a single V gene segment were excluded. In an earlier analysis of approximately 560 of the donors, a V segment was called functional when productive rearrangements were above 56.7%, and segregating when the standard deviation between donors exceeded 5%. A statistical classification framework was built for diagnosing cytomegalovirus status from the catalog of TCR beta chain sequences. In a later analysis, TCR nucleotide sequences were compared against IMGT/GENE-DB human TR gene sequences so that V and J genes could be assigned. A later analysis assigned CDR3 sequences and most-parsimonious VDJ recombination scenarios with the TCRdist pipeline. In a later analysis, each TCR beta chain was defined by its CDR3 amino acid sequence together with its V-gene family, and reads lacking a unique V-gene family were excluded. A later analysis removed 500 to 600 highly shared, low-generation-probability nucleotide sequences to deal with suspected cross-contamination and a sequencing artifact. In a later analysis, a clonal expansion index for each public chain was calculated from normalized within-repertoire ranks of inferred template counts. In a later analysis, generation probabilities were computed using a VDJ recombination model fitted to out-of-frame rearrangements, and the results were checked against IGoR. In a later analysis, TCR-TCR, TCR-HLA and TCR-CMV co-occurrence was scored with hypergeometric tests, and a repertoire-size bias correction was applied to TCR pairs. A later analysis estimated false discovery rates by permuting HLA or CMV assignments 20 times. A later analysis grouped co-occurring TCRs with DBSCAN, adding TCRdist sequence similarity when clustering within HLA-allele-positive subsets. Repertoires with fewer than 30,000 or more than 120,000 public chains were left out of co-occurrence clustering, as were several repertoires with anomalous nucleotide sharing. TCRdb's version of the immuneACCESS table is confined to in-frame rearrangements and falls short of the full clone set. An unresolved V gene accounts for under half of the shortfall where checked; the remainder is of unknown origin. From that table come the V and J calls and clone size; the DNA was used to work out D and trimming. This sample is represented by approximately 160,000 clones; roughly 82% of them were singletons. The ten most abundant clones make up 1.5% of the sample.

In total, approximately 610 healthy bone marrow donors made up the cohort. At the time of sampling, all cohort members were nominally healthy, though unrecorded immune exposures were likely present. The donor tested CMV seropositive and was one of the 289 seropositive cohort members. Every donor gave a peripheral blood sample, and the peripheral blood mononuclear cells from that sample were used for TCR beta sequencing. The Qiagen DNeasy Blood Extraction Kit was used to extract genomic DNA from the blood cell samples. With regard to this clone: It lacks a known antigen. No much larger clonotype is one base removed from it; base qualities were not supplied.

Trimming accounts for 4 bases at V and 0 bases at J, while the number of junction bases matched to no gene is 7. CDR1 and CDR2 are drawn from the germline V gene (reference sequence): LNHDA, SQIVND. From the cysteine through the phenylalanine, the CDR3 covers 17 amino acids. Only the CDR3 part of the read is kept: 51 bases, read in frame from the first base. The sequence links TRBV19 to TRBJ2-1; 9 middle bases align to TRBD2. The TCR comes from a girl aged 10-17 years in good health and CMV-seropositive. Sequenced input: PBMCs. The encoded CDR3 is CASSSLAGVSSYNEQFF. The DNA sequence follows: TGTGCCAGTAGTAGTTTAGCGGGAGTGAGCTCCTACAATGAGCAGTTCTTC.